The 28 T cell receptor beta chains in this list originate from one sample, sequenced in a study of blood T cell repertoires in COVID-19. Profiled with immunoSEQ multiplex PCR; TCRdb holds only in-frame clones, not every one. The data contain approximately 200,000 clones, 94% of them singletons. The source material was peripheral blood. The origin of the receptors is a man aged 30 to 39 with COVID-19, enrolled during active disease.

The chain employs TRBV7-9 and TRBJ2-7, with D tentatively TRBD2 (5 bases). This CDR3 is 14 amino acids long. The germline V gene has CDR1 SEHNR and CDR2 FQNEAQ (reference sequence). V was pared by 5 bases and J by 1 base, with 12 bases between. The CDR3 sequence: CASSPQADSYEQYF. CDR3 bases: TGTGCCAGCAGCCCGCAAGCGGATTCCTACGAGCAGTACTTC.

This chain connects TRBV4-2 to TRBJ2-2, with unresolved D. This CDR3 has 15 residues. From germline, CDR1 is LGHNA and CDR2 YNFKEQ. V lost 0 bases and J lost 0, with 5 bases in between. The CDR3 reads CASSQEPANTGELFF. The CDR3 DNA reads as TGTGCCAGCAGCCAAGAACCGGCGAACACCGGGGAGCTGTTTTTT.

The chain employs TRBV14 and TRBJ1-4; 10 bases are shared with TRBD1. CDR1 is SGHDN and CDR2 is FVKESK in the germline V gene. CDR3 length: 15 residues. V dropped 4 bases and J dropped 8; count of bases not matched to a gene: 7. CDR3 sequence: CASSPTGTGDEKLFF. For the CDR3, the DNA is TGTGCCAGCAGCCCAACCGGGACAGGGGACGAAAAACTGTTTTTT.

The chain links TRBV9 to TRBJ1-5, with TRBD1 matching 8 bases. The V and J ends lost 2 bases and 5 bases, in that order; junction bases with no gene match: 6. This CDR3 has 15 residues. Germline V CDR1 and CDR2: SGDLS, YYNGEE. CDR3 amino acids: CASSVSDREDQPQHF. As DNA, the CDR3 is TGTGCCAGCAGCGTCTCGGACAGGGAGGATCAGCCCCAGCATTTT.

The genes are TRBV2 and TRBJ1-6, with D unresolved. CDR3 length: 15 residues. Trimming took off 6 bases at V and 0 bases at J, with 9 bases between the two ends. CDR1 and CDR2 (germline): SNHLY, FYNNEI. This CDR3 is CASREASSYNSPLHF. For the CDR3, the DNA is TGTGCCAGCAGGGAGGCGAGCTCCTATAATTCACCCCTCCACTTT.

This clone appeared once. The chain couples TRBV4-1 to TRBJ2-1; D possibly corresponds to TRBD1 (6 bases). There are 18 residues in the CDR3. V was pared by 1 base and J by 4 bases, with 20 bases between. Germline V CDR1 and CDR2: MGHRA, YSYEKL. Here the CDR3 reads CASSQVERVGTRYNEQFF. In nucleotides, the CDR3 is TGCGCCAGCAGCCAAGTCGAAAGAGTCGGGACACGGTACAATGAGCAGTTCTTC.

This clone has only one observation. This chain connects TRBV4-2 to TRBJ1-5; perhaps TRBD1 as D (6 bases). The CDR3 has 16 amino acids. In germline, CDR1 is LGHNA, CDR2 YNFKEQ. Trimming left V 1 base short and J 3 bases short, with 13 bases between. The CDR3 DNA is TGTGCCAGCAGCCAAGCCAAGACAGGACCCAATCAGCCCCAGCATTTT. Translated: CASSQAKTGPNQPQHF.

The chain employs TRBV5-4 and TRBJ2-1, with 7 positions matching TRBD2. Trimming cost V 2 bases and J 5 bases; bases outside gene matches: 4. CDR1 SGHNT and CDR2 YYREEE come from the germline V gene (reference sequence). CDR3 length equals 14 residues. In DNA, the CDR3 is TGTGCCAGCAGCTTAGCGGGGACCAACAATGAGCAGTTCTTC. It specifies CASSLAGTNNEQFF.

As DNA, the CDR3 is TGTGCCATCAGGGGGCCTAATTTCCTCGAAGCTTTCTTT. This encodes CAIRGPNFLEAFF. The chain recombines TRBV10-3 with TRBJ1-1, with D perhaps TRBD1 (5 bases). Germline values: CDR1 ENHRY, CDR2 SYGVKD. V was shortened by 6 bases and J by 8 bases, with 16 bases between the two germline ends. This CDR3 has 13 residues.

The chain links TRBV15 to TRBJ1-6; D remains ambiguous. This CDR3 is 12 amino acids long. Trimming removed 3 bases from V and 8 bases from J, with 5 bases in between. The germline V gene encodes CDR1 LNHNV and CDR2 YYDKDF (reference sequence). CDR3 sequence (DNA): TGTGCCACCAGCAGGAGGGATTCACCCCTCCACTTT. Translating gives CATSRRDSPLHF.

The rearrangement uses TRBV4-1 and TRBJ1-3, with D unresolved. Germline V gene data show CDR1 as MGHRA and CDR2 as YSYEKL. This CDR3 is built from 13 residues. V was cut by 1 base and J by 8 bases, with 9 bases left in between. The CDR3 region is CASSQVSGDTIYF. The CDR3 nucleotides read TGCGCCAGCAGCCAAGTATCCGGGGACACCATATATTTT.

V is TRBV6-2 or TRBV6-3 and J is TRBJ1-1, with TRBD1 as a possible D gene (6 bases). Germline CDR1 MNHEY, CDR2 SVGEGT. The CDR3 is made up of 15 amino acids. The ends were cut back, 5 bases at V and 0 bases at J, with 13 bases in the middle. This chain's CDR3 is CASSRSDSLNTEAFF. DNA for the CDR3: TGTGCCAGCAGTAGATCGGACAGTTTGAACACTGAAGCTTTCTTT.

The chain couples TRBV6-1 to TRBJ1-4, with D perhaps TRBD1 (6 bases). This CDR3 has 14 amino acids. Trimming cost V 3 bases and J 5 bases, with 10 bases left between them. CDR1 MNHNS and CDR2 SASEGT come from the germline V gene. The CDR3 coding sequence is TGTGCCAGCAGTGACACAGGGTCAAATGAAAAACTGTTTTTT. Translation gives CASSDTGSNEKLFF.

This sequence joins TRBV2 and TRBJ2-3, with 11 bases fitting TRBD1. This CDR3 is 15 amino acids long. Germline CDR1 SNHLY, CDR2 FYNNEI. V lost 6 bases and J lost 0; bases outside the gene matches: 2. The CDR3 DNA is TGTGCCAGCAGCGGACAGGGGGCCAGCACAGATACGCAGTATTTT. Translation gives CASSGQGASTDTQYF.

This clone was seen a single time. The chain carries TRBV2 and TRBJ2-1; 7 bases line up with TRBD1. The CDR3 contains 14 residues. Germline lookup yields CDR1 SNHLY and CDR2 FYNNEI. The ends lost 7 bases at V and 2 bases at J; junction bases unmatched: 5. CDR3 protein: CASTRDSPYNEQFF. The CDR3 DNA reads TGTGCCAGCACCCGGGACAGTCCCTACAATGAGCAGTTCTTC.

The rearrangement joins TRBV11-3 to TRBJ2-7; D call uncertain. The CDR3 contains 15 residues. V shed 3 bases and J shed 0 bases, with 12 bases lying between them. CDR1 is SGHNT, CDR2 YENEEA, per germline. For the CDR3, the DNA is TGTGCCAGCAGCTTTTGGCCTAGACTCTCCTACGAGCAGTACTTC. Translating it yields CASSFWPRLSYEQYF.

This chain uses TRBV7-9 with TRBJ2-7; D is perhaps TRBD1 (6 bases). CDR3 size: 15 residues. Germline CDR1 SEHNR, CDR2 FQNEAQ (reference sequence). V was shortened by 4 bases and J by 2 bases, with 15 bases between the two germline ends. The chain's CDR3 is CASSSLVGGAYEQYF. Written as DNA, the CDR3 is TGTGCCAGCAGCTCCTTAGTAGGGGGAGCCTACGAGCAGTACTTC.

The V call is TRBV7-9, the J call TRBJ2-3; 12 bases are shared with TRBD2. The CDR3 runs 18 residues. Germline V gene sequence: CDR1 SEHNR, CDR2 FQNEAQ (reference sequence). V was pared by 0 bases and J by 1 base, with 5 bases of the junction left unmatched. The CDR3 here is CASSLALAGGLGTDTQYF. The CDR3 region has the DNA TGTGCCAGCAGCTTAGCCCTAGCGGGGGGGCTTGGCACAGATACGCAGTATTTT. The whole variable domain, filled in from reference TRBV7-9 and TRBJ2-3, reads DTGVSQNPRHKITKRGQNVTFRCDPISEHNRLYWYRQTLGQGPEFLTYFQNEAQLEKSRLLSDRFSAERPKGSFSTLEIQRTEQGDSAMYLCASSLALAGGLGTDTQYFGPGTRLTVL.

The chain employs TRBV4-1 and TRBJ2-5; D uncertain. The CDR3 loop spans 15 amino acids. The germline CDR1 and CDR2 sequences are MGHRA and YSYEKL. Deletions cut 6 bases from V and 0 bases from J, with 14 bases between. The CDR3 reads CASSFSVSHQETQYF. As DNA, the CDR3 is TGCGCCAGCAGTTTCTCCGTGAGCCACCAAGAGACCCAGTACTTC.

V usage is TRBV6-5 and J usage is TRBJ1-2; tentative D call: TRBD1 (6 bases). Germline-derived CDR1 and CDR2 are MNHEY and SVGAGI. V was pared by 0 bases and J by 1 base, with 12 bases between. The CDR3 spans 16 residues. As DNA, the CDR3 is TGTGCCAGCAGTTACTCGAGGGGGTTGGGTAACTATGGCTACACCTTC. This codes for CASSYSRGLGNYGYTF.

The V call is TRBV25-1, the J call TRBJ2-1, with D perhaps matching TRBD1 (5 bases). V dropped 4 bases and J dropped 7 bases, with 11 bases sitting between them. The CDR3 runs 13 residues. Germline CDR1 is MGHDK and CDR2 is SYGVNS. Here the CDR3 DNA reads TGTGCCAGCAGTGTCAGGGCTCGTAATGAGCAGTTCTTC. Its protein product is CASSVRARNEQFF.

V gene TRBV9 combines with J gene TRBJ2-7; D perhaps matches TRBD1 (5 bases). The V gene's germline CDR1 is SGDLS and CDR2 YYNGEE. This CDR3 comprises 16 residues. The V end lost 0 bases, the J end lost 0 bases, and 13 bases lay between the germline ends. Here the CDR3 reads CASSVGGEQGSYEQYF. DNA of the CDR3: TGTGCCAGCAGCGTAGGTGGTGAGCAGGGCTCCTACGAGCAGTACTTC.

V usage is TRBV6-5 and J usage is TRBJ1-1; 7 nucleotides agree with TRBD1. Trimming took 0 bases from V and 5 from J; bases not matched to a gene: 3. This CDR3 contains 14 residues. Germline lookup yields CDR1 MNHEY and CDR2 SVGAGI. The CDR3 protein is CASSYSTGWTEAFF. Here the CDR3 DNA reads TGTGCCAGCAGTTACTCGACAGGGTGGACTGAAGCTTTCTTT.

V and J are TRBV5-1 and TRBJ1-3, with a tentative D call TRBD1 (6 bases). Trimming took off 0 bases at V and 2 bases at J, with 12 bases between the two ends. Germline CDR1 and CDR2: SGHRS and YFSETQ. The CDR3 contains 16 residues. The CDR3 nucleotides read TGCGCCAGCAGCTTGGGCGACAGGCACCCTGGAAACACCATATATTTT. The encoded protein is CASSLGDRHPGNTIYF.

The gene calls are TRBV19 and TRBJ2-5, with 10 bases identical to TRBD2. CDR3 length: 16 residues. Germline V gives CDR1 LNHDA, CDR2 SQIVND (reference sequence). Trimming took 3 bases from V and 4 from J; bases not matched to a gene: 8. In DNA, the CDR3 is TGTGCCAGTAGTATTTCGCAGCGGGGGGGCCGAGAGACCCAGTACTTC. Amino acid sequence: CASSISQRGGRETQYF.

The V call is TRBV19, the J call TRBJ1-2, with unresolved D. The ends were cut back, 4 bases at V and 7 bases at J, with 7 bases in the middle. Germline lookup yields CDR1 LNHDA and CDR2 SQIVND (reference sequence). This CDR3 has 11 amino acids. The CDR3 DNA reads TGTGCCAGTAGTACTGGGCTTGGCTACACCTTC. Translation: CASSTGLGYTF.

The rearrangement joins TRBV29-1 to TRBJ1-1; TRBD1 might be the D (6 bases). CDR1 is SQVTM and CDR2 is ANQGSEA in the germline V gene. The CDR3 extends over 12 amino acids. V dropped 7 bases and J dropped 6 bases, with 15 bases sitting between them. DNA of the CDR3: TGCAGCGGACACAGGGAAACCGCTGAAGCTTTCTTT. Protein: CSGHRETAEAFF.

The V gene is TRBV10-1, the J gene TRBJ1-2; 12 bases match TRBD1. Germline V gives CDR1 WNHNN, CDR2 SYGVQD (reference sequence). This CDR3 is built from 13 residues. V dropped 6 bases and J dropped 6; count of bases not matched to a gene: 2. CDR3 residues: CASRGTGGNGYTF. In DNA, the CDR3 is TGCGCCAGCAGGGGGACAGGGGGCAATGGCTACACCTTC.